Presented here are 31 T cell receptor beta chains from one specimen sequenced in a study of control samples from healthy donors and cancer patients. The protocol was immunoSEQ multiplex PCR, while the TCRdb copy is restricted to in-frame clones and leaves out a portion. The repertoire includes around 70,000 clones, about 95% of them detected once, and roughly 3% sits in the top ten. The specimen was blood. These receptors were taken from a woman in her 30s in good health.

The rearrangement uses TRBV2 and TRBJ1-5; maybe TRBD1 (5 bases). V lost 1 base and J lost 6, with 13 bases in between. The CDR3 is 15 residues long. Germline lookup yields CDR1 SNHLY and CDR2 FYNNEI. The CDR3 coding sequence is TGTGCCAGCAGTGAAGATGGGGCGAGCGGTCAGCCCCAGCATTTT. This sequence encodes CASSEDGASGQPQHF.

The chain employs TRBV7-2 and TRBJ1-1; D might be TRBD1 (5 bases). Looked up from germline, CDR1 is SGHTA and CDR2 is FQGNSA. V was shortened by 5 bases and J by 7 bases, with 14 bases between the two germline ends. The CDR3 covers 13 residues. CDR3 loop: CASSLRRGDEAFF. In DNA, the CDR3 is TGTGCCAGCAGCCTCCGACGAGGGGATGAAGCTTTCTTT.

This sequence joins TRBV7-9 and TRBJ1-2; D gene unclear. Germline-derived CDR1 and CDR2 are SEHNR and FQNEAQ (reference sequence). V shed 6 bases and J shed 4 bases, with 9 bases lying between them. CDR3 size: 12 residues. CDR3 sequence (DNA): TGTGCCAGCAGGGATCTTACCTATGGCTACACCTTC. The encoded protein is CASRDLTYGYTF.

This clone has only one observation. This chain uses TRBV5-1 with TRBJ2-3, with 9 bases matching TRBD2. J lost 0 bases, V lost 1 base, and 3 bases had no gene match. Germline assignment: CDR1 SGHRS and CDR2 YFSETQ. This CDR3 is 16 amino acids long. The CDR3 reads CASSLISGGSTDTQYF. Here the CDR3 DNA reads TGCGCCAGCAGCTTGATCAGCGGGGGGAGCACAGATACGCAGTATTTT. Looking up the rest from reference TRBV5-1 and TRBJ2-3 gives the full variable domain: KAGVTQTPRYLIKTRGQQVTLSCSPISGHRSVSWYQQTPGQGLQFLFEYFSETQRNKGNFPGRFSGRQFSNSRSEMNVSTLELGDSALYLCASSLISGGSTDTQYFGPGTRLTVL.

The genes are TRBV11-2 and TRBJ1-3, with D possibly being TRBD1 (5 bases). Trimming cost V 7 bases and J 1 base, with 14 bases left between them. The V gene's germline CDR1 is SGHAT and CDR2 FQNNGV. CDR3 length: 15 residues. The CDR3 nucleotides are TGTGCCAGCACCCGAGCGGAGGGGTCTGGAAACACCATATATTTT. Its protein product is CASTRAEGSGNTIYF.

The chain joins TRBV7-8 to TRBJ1-1; TRBD1 matches at 7 bases. V was pared by 5 bases and J by 6 bases, with 9 bases of the junction left unmatched. The CDR3 runs to 14 residues. Looked up from germline, CDR1 is SGHVS and CDR2 is FQNEAQ. CDR3 nucleotide sequence: TGTGCCAGCAGCGAACGGAGGGGGCGATCTGAAGCTTTCTTT. Its translation is CASSERRGRSEAFF. The variable domain in full, with the rest retrieved from reference TRBV7-8 and TRBJ1-1, is GAGVSQSPRYKVAKRGQDVALRCDPISGHVSLFWYQQALGQGPEFLTYFQNEAQLDKSGLPSDRFFAERPEGSVSTLKIQRTQQEDSAVYLCASSERRGRSEAFFGQGTRLTVV.

The chain has TRBV7-9 and TRBJ2-3, with TRBD2 as a possible D gene (6 bases). This CDR3 is 15 amino acids long. The V gene's germline CDR1 is SEHNR and CDR2 FQNEAQ (reference sequence). V lost 4 bases to trimming and J lost 2 bases, with 13 bases between them. CDR3 DNA sequence: TGTGCCAGCAGCTCGGCGGGGCGGGACACAGATACGCAGTATTTT. Protein sequence: CASSSAGRDTDTQYF.

The chain uses TRBV6-5 and TRBJ1-3; D might be TRBD1 (6 bases). Germline V CDR1 and CDR2: MNHEY, SVGAGI. Trimming took off 6 bases at V and 4 bases at J, with 16 bases between the two ends. The CDR3 covers 15 residues. CDR3: CASRGIDRLGNTIYF. The CDR3 DNA is TGTGCCAGCAGAGGCATCGACAGGTTGGGAAACACCATATATTTT.

The J gene is TRBJ1-6, the V gene TRBV10-3; D is ambiguous. Per germline, CDR1 ENHRY and CDR2 SYGVKD. The V end was cut by 6 bases, the J end by 9 bases, with 18 bases between. The CDR3 loop spans 15 amino acids. The CDR3 nucleotides are TGTGCCATCAGCGCAGAGGTCTTACCTCGTTCACCCCTCCACTTT. The encoded protein is CAISAEVLPRSPLHF.

This chain joins TRBV12-3 or TRBV12-4 and TRBJ1-3; no clear D gene. The CDR3 is 12 residues long. Trimming took off 7 bases at V and 5 bases at J, with 9 bases between the two ends. CDR3 sequence (DNA): TGTGCCAGCACCCGGTGGAGAAACACCATATATTTT. This sequence encodes CASTRWRNTIYF.

The V and J genes are TRBV29-1 and TRBJ2-2, with a weak D call TRBD2 (6 bases). Trimming pared 4 bases from V and 6 bases from J, leaving 12 bases between. Germline values: CDR1 SQVTM, CDR2 ANQGSEA. The CDR3 is 13 amino acids. CDR3 in DNA: TGCAGCGTTGCTAGGGGAGGTGCCGGGGAGCTGTTTTTT. Protein sequence: CSVARGGAGELFF.

The chain joins TRBV6-5 to TRBJ1-5; the match to TRBD1 covers 8 bases. After removal of 7 bases from V and 6 bases from J, the junction contained 8 bases not matched to a gene. The CDR3 totals 14 residues. The V gene's germline CDR1 is MNHEY and CDR2 SVGAGI. The CDR3, as DNA: TGTGCCAGCACGATACAGGGGGGGGGTCAGCCCCAGCATTTT. It yields the protein CASTIQGGGQPQHF.

The J gene is TRBJ1-3, the V gene TRBV9; tentative D call: TRBD1 (6 bases). CDR1 is SGDLS, CDR2 YYNGEE, per germline. Between the trimmed V and J ends, which lost 2 bases and 4 bases, there was a span of 10 bases. The CDR3 has 14 amino acids. The CDR3 here is CASSVSGDGNTIYF. DNA for the CDR3: TGTGCCAGCAGCGTCTCAGGGGACGGAAACACCATATATTTT.

The chain recombines TRBV11-2 with TRBJ2-6; perhaps TRBD1 as D (5 bases). From germline, CDR1 is SGHAT and CDR2 FQNNGV. This CDR3 is 17 amino acids long. V shed 0 bases and J shed 3 bases, with 12 bases lying between them. CDR3 sequence: CASSLDPVRVGANVLTF. The CDR3 nucleotides read TGTGCCAGCAGCTTAGATCCGGTCAGGGTTGGGGCCAACGTCCTGACTTTC.

The gene calls are TRBV30 and TRBJ1-2; D remains unclear. The CDR3 spans 13 residues. Trimming stripped 5 bases from V and 5 bases from J, with 15 bases between. Germline CDR1 GTSNPN, CDR2 SVGIG (reference sequence). CDR3 DNA: TGTGCCTGGTTAACGGCGGAACAATATGGCTACACCTTC. Encoded protein: CAWLTAEQYGYTF.

CDR3 in amino acids: CASQTDRENSPLHF. The CDR3 coding sequence is TGCGCCAGCCAAACCGACAGGGAAAATTCACCCCTCCACTTT. This chain joins TRBV5-1 and TRBJ1-6; 7 bases align to TRBD1. Germline V gene sequence: CDR1 SGHRS, CDR2 YFSETQ. The junction had 8 bases not matched to a gene; V was cut back by 7 bases and J by 7 bases. There are 14 residues in the CDR3. The entire variable domain, with the rest obtained from reference TRBV5-1 and TRBJ1-6, is as follows: KAGVTQTPRYLIKTRGQQVTLSCSPISGHRSVSWYQQTPGQGLQFLFEYFSETQRNKGNFPGRFSGRQFSNSRSEMNVSTLELGDSALYLCASQTDRENSPLHFGNGTRLTVT.

V and J are TRBV28 and TRBJ1-5; 7 nucleotides line up with TRBD1. This CDR3 has 17 residues. CDR1 and CDR2 from the germline V gene are MDHEN and SYDVKM. CDR3 nucleotide sequence: TGTGCGACCTGGGGGAAAACAGGGGACTATAGCAATCAGCCCCAGCATTTT. Protein sequence: CATWGKTGDYSNQPQHF.

The rearrangement links TRBV7-8 to TRBJ2-7; D might be TRBD1 or TRBD2, each matching 5 bases. V lost 6 bases and J 2 bases, leaving 11 bases between the germline ends. CDR3 length equals 13 residues. CDR1 is SGHVS, CDR2 FQNEAQ, per germline. In DNA form, the CDR3 reads TGTGCCAGCAGAGGGACCGACACCTACGAGCAGTACTTC. Residues: CASRGTDTYEQYF.

V is TRBV5-1 and J is TRBJ2-7; maybe TRBD1 (6 bases). Germline CDR1 SGHRS, CDR2 YFSETQ. Trimming removed 2 bases at V and 0 bases at J, with 12 bases between. The CDR3 loop spans 15 amino acids. CDR3 sequence reads: CASSFQGSDSYEQYF. The CDR3 nucleotides are TGCGCCAGCAGCTTCCAGGGGTCCGACTCCTACGAGCAGTACTTC.

The DNA for the CDR3 is TGTGCAAGTCGCTTAGCGTCGGTAAGCTCCTATAATTCACCCCTCCACTTT. Translation: CASRLASVSSYNSPLHF. The chain recombines TRBV12-2 with TRBJ1-6. TRBV12-2 has pseudogene status. The CDR3 is 17 amino acids.

The chain employs TRBV7-9 and TRBJ1-5; TRBD1 matches at 7 bases. This CDR3 comprises 14 residues. V lost 4 bases to trimming and J lost 3 bases; unmatched junction nucleotides: 3. Germline V CDR1 and CDR2: SEHNR, FQNEAQ (reference sequence). CDR3 sequence (DNA): TGTGCCAGCAGCTCGACAGGGTACAATCAGCCCCAGCATTTT. This encodes CASSSTGYNQPQHF.

This chain connects TRBV5-1 to TRBJ2-2; 8 positions agree with TRBD2. This CDR3 is 16 amino acids long. Germline CDR1 is SGHRS and CDR2 is YFSETQ. Trimming removed 3 bases from V and 2 bases from J; junction bases left unmatched: 6. The CDR3 bases are TGCGCCAGCAGCTCCTCCGGGGGGGGCAACACCGGGGAGCTGTTTTTT. Its translation: CASSSSGGGNTGELFF.

This sequence joins TRBV4-1 and TRBJ1-2; D is unclear. This CDR3 has 14 residues. From germline, CDR1 is MGHRA and CDR2 YSYEKL. With 4 bases removed from V and 0 bases from J, the gap between germline ends came to 9 bases. CDR3 protein: CASSPGPTNYGYTF. DNA for the CDR3: TGCGCCAGCAGCCCCGGGCCTACTAACTATGGCTACACCTTC.

This chain connects TRBV7-8 to TRBJ1-1; D is undetermined. The CDR3 covers 16 residues. Trimming left V 2 bases short and J 0 bases short, with 13 bases between. The germline gives CDR1 SGHVS, CDR2 FQNEAQ. In DNA form, the CDR3 reads TGTGCCAGCAGCTTAACGGAGTCAGCAATGAACACTGAAGCTTTCTTT. It translates to CASSLTESAMNTEAFF.

The CDR3 loop is CASSSRTANYGYTF. The CDR3 DNA follows: TGTGCCAGCAGCTCGCGGACAGCTAACTATGGCTACACCTTC. The chain is built from TRBV7-9 and TRBJ1-2, with D maybe TRBD1 (6 bases). The CDR3 runs 14 residues. The germline CDR1 and CDR2 sequences are SEHNR and FQNEAQ (reference sequence). V dropped 4 bases and J dropped 0 bases, with 9 bases sitting between them.

This chain uses TRBV7-9 with TRBJ1-6, with D unclear. The CDR3 contains 16 residues. Germline assignment: CDR1 SEHNR and CDR2 FQNEAQ (reference sequence). Trimming left V 3 bases short and J 0 bases short, with 9 bases between. The DNA for the CDR3 is TGTGCCAGCAGCTTTTTTGTTAGCTCCTATAATTCACCCCTCCACTTT. It yields the protein CASSFFVSSYNSPLHF. The full variable domain, rest sourced from reference TRBV7-9 and TRBJ1-6, is DTGVSQNPRHKITKRGQNVTFRCDPISEHNRLYWYRQTLGQGPEFLTYFQNEAQLEKSRLLSDRFSAERPKGSFSTLEIQRTEQGDSAMYLCASSFFVSSYNSPLHFGNGTRLTVT.

The chain recombines TRBV25-1 with TRBJ1-1; D ambiguous. This CDR3 has 14 residues. Trimming shortened V by 3 bases and J by 1 base, and 9 bases separated the two germline ends. The V gene's germline CDR1 is MGHDK and CDR2 SYGVNS. The CDR3 coding sequence is TGTGCCAGCAGTGACCTCAAGGAGAACACTGAAGCTTTCTTT. It is translated as CASSDLKENTEAFF.

The chain links TRBV6-5 to TRBJ2-1, with D possibly matching TRBD2 (6 bases). V was shortened by 6 bases and J by 15 bases, with 21 bases between the two germline ends. CDR3 length: 13 amino acids. The germline V gene encodes CDR1 MNHEY and CDR2 SVGAGI. The CDR3 bases are TGTGCCAGCAGCCCCAAACTAAAGGGAGCGGGGTTCTTC. It translates to CASSPKLKGAGFF.

V is TRBV11-2 and J is TRBJ1-5, with 8 positions matching TRBD1. Losses at the gene ends were 4 bases for V and 4 bases for J; bases not matched to a gene: 6. CDR1 and CDR2 (germline): SGHAT, FQNNGV. This CDR3 comprises 15 residues. The CDR3 here is CASSSGTGSNQPQHF. As DNA, the CDR3 is TGTGCCAGCAGCTCCGGGACAGGTTCAAATCAGCCCCAGCATTTT.

This chain links TRBV3-1 (or the pseudogene TRBV3-2) with TRBJ1-1; D is perhaps TRBD1 (6 bases). Trimming left V 1 base short and J 1 base short, with 10 bases between. The CDR3 is 15 residues long. CDR1 LGHDT and CDR2 YNNKEL come from the germline V gene (reference sequence). The CDR3 nucleotides are TGTGCCAGCAGCCAAGCTGGACAGAGGAACACTGAAGCTTTCTTT. It is translated as CASSQAGQRNTEAFF.

This chain connects TRBV5-6 to TRBJ2-1; D might be TRBD2 (6 bases). The germline V gene encodes CDR1 SGHDT and CDR2 YYEEEE. This CDR3 comprises 17 residues. The V end was cut by 2 bases, the J end by 4 bases, with 19 bases between. The CDR3 DNA sequence: TGTGCCAGCAGCTTTAAGGGGCGGGGCGGGCCTTACAATGAGCAGTTCTTC. Its translation is CASSFKGRGGPYNEQFF.